The 24 T cell receptor beta chains listed next were all sequenced from one sample in a study of blood T cell repertoires in COVID-19. Some clones are missing from TCRdb's copy, which holds only in-frame ones; the method was immunoSEQ multiplex PCR. The data show around 170,000 clones, with about 85% seen just once and about a quarter held by the top ten. Input material: peripheral blood. These receptors all stem from a man in his 60s with acute or convalescent COVID-19.

This chain joins TRBV6-5 and TRBJ1-2; maybe TRBD1 (6 bases). The CDR3 consists of 15 residues. The V and J ends lost 0 bases and 5 bases respectively, with 13 bases between them. The germline V gene has CDR1 MNHEY and CDR2 SVGAGI. The DNA of the CDR3 is TGTGCCAGCAGTTACTCAGGACAGTCGAGATATGGCTACACCTTC. It encodes CASSYSGQSRYGYTF.

In the case of this clone: In the same sample, other DNA sequences code for this CDR3. The chain couples TRBV27 to TRBJ1-5; no clear D. CDR1 and CDR2 from the germline V gene are MNHEY and SMNVEV (reference sequence). CDR3 length: 12 residues. V was shortened by 4 bases and J by 4 bases, with 5 bases between the two germline ends. The CDR3 DNA sequence: TGTGCCAGCAGTTCCTTTAATCAGCCCCAGCATTTT. This translates into CASSSFNQPQHF.

This clone appeared a single time. The genes are TRBV29-1 and TRBJ2-7, with D unresolved. The CDR3 runs 13 residues. Germline-derived CDR1 and CDR2 are SQVTM and ANQGSEA. Trimming left V 0 bases short and J 2 bases short, with 8 bases between. CDR3 coding DNA: TGCAGCGTTGAAGATACAGAGCCCTACGAGCAGTACTTC. Translated, it gives CSVEDTEPYEQYF.

The chain uses TRBV5-4 and TRBJ2-1; 9 bases are shared with TRBD1. The CDR3 covers 15 residues. The germline CDR1 and CDR2 sequences are SGHNT and YYREEE (reference sequence). J lost 6 bases, V lost 1 base, and 5 bases had no gene match. CDR3 bases: TGTGCCAGCAGCTTGCCGGGACAGGGTGGCAATGAGCAGTTCTTC. This translates into CASSLPGQGGNEQFF.

The rearrangement joins TRBV5-1 to TRBJ1-3; 7 nucleotides line up with TRBD1. With 0 bases clipped from V and 2 bases from J, the junction kept 2 bases outside the gene matches. CDR1 and CDR2 from the germline V gene are SGHRS and YFSETQ. CDR3 length: 15 residues. CDR3 protein: CASSLGQGAGNTIYF. For the CDR3, the DNA is TGCGCCAGCAGCTTGGGGCAGGGGGCTGGAAACACCATATATTTT. The full variable domain, completed using reference TRBV5-1 and TRBJ1-3, is KAGVTQTPRYLIKTRGQQVTLSCSPISGHRSVSWYQQTPGQGLQFLFEYFSETQRNKGNFPGRFSGRQFSNSRSEMNVSTLELGDSALYLCASSLGQGAGNTIYFGEGSWLTVV.

The rearrangement links TRBV6-6 to TRBJ1-2; 8 nucleotides agree with TRBD1. CDR1 and CDR2 from the germline V gene are MNHNY and SVGAGI (reference sequence). This CDR3 is 13 amino acids long. V shed 6 bases, J shed 3 bases, and the junction held 3 bases outside the gene matches. The CDR3 coding sequence is TGTGCCAGCAGAAAGGACAGGGACTATGGCTACACCTTC. As protein: CASRKDRDYGYTF.

The J gene is TRBJ2-1, the V gene TRBV24-1, with D perhaps TRBD1 (6 bases). This CDR3 region has 16 residues. Trimming took off 4 bases at V and 12 bases at J, with 24 bases between the two ends. Germline CDR1 reads KGHDR; CDR2 reads SFDVKD. CDR3 protein: CATSEGGDDRPQGQFF. The CDR3 DNA follows: TGTGCCACCAGTGAGGGTGGGGATGACAGGCCTCAAGGGCAGTTCTTC.

This clone was picked up one time. This chain connects TRBV9 to TRBJ2-1; 8 nucleotides align to TRBD1. CDR1 and CDR2 from the germline V gene are SGDLS and YYNGEE. J lost 0 bases, V lost 4 bases, and 12 bases had no gene match. The CDR3 covers 18 residues. CDR3 in amino acids: CASSFGTGRSSSYNEQFF. The CDR3 bases are TGTGCCAGCAGCTTCGGGACAGGACGCTCAAGCTCCTACAATGAGCAGTTCTTC.

The V and J genes are TRBV6-6 and TRBJ2-7; a possible D gene is TRBD2 (5 bases). CDR1 is MNHNY, CDR2 SVGAGI, per germline (reference sequence). The CDR3 totals 14 residues. The germline V and J ends were trimmed by 5 bases and 1 base, with 12 bases remaining between them. The CDR3 is CASSTHEGSYEQYV. CDR3 in DNA: TGTGCCAGCAGTACCCACGAGGGATCCTACGAGCAGTACGTC.

The chain uses TRBV30 and TRBJ1-1; 9 bases agree with TRBD1. The CDR3 contains 15 residues. CDR1 GTSNPN and CDR2 SVGIG come from the germline V gene (reference sequence). J was trimmed by 9 bases and V by 0 bases; bases with no gene match: 11. CDR3 amino acids: CAWSVERTGTGKAFF. CDR3 bases: TGTGCCTGGAGTGTAGAGCGAACCGGGACAGGGAAAGCTTTCTTT. The whole variable domain, filled in from reference TRBV30 and TRBJ1-1, reads SQTIHQWPATLVQPVGSPLSLECTVEGTSNPNLYWYRQAAGRGLQLLFYSVGIGQISSEVPQNLSASRPQDRQFILSSKKLLLSDSGFYLCAWSVERTGTGKAFFGQGTRLTVV.

The rearrangement links TRBV5-5 to TRBJ2-4, with 7 nucleotides matching TRBD2. The CDR3 length is 12 residues. The trim removed 2 bases at V and 9 bases at J, leaving 2 bases unmatched. Looked up from germline, CDR1 is SGHKS and CDR2 is YYEKEE (reference sequence). The CDR3 coding sequence is TGTGCCAGCAGCTTTGGGGAGGGCATTCAGTACTTC. Translating gives CASSFGEGIQYF.

The CDR3 sequence: CASSVSRTGTDTQYF. The CDR3 DNA reads TGCGCCAGCAGTGTCTCGCGGACAGGCACAGATACGCAGTATTTT. The chain employs TRBV4-1 and TRBJ2-3; a possible D gene is TRBD1 (6 bases). The CDR3 has 15 amino acids. V lost 6 bases and J 1 base, leaving 14 bases between the germline ends. Germline V lookup: CDR1 MGHRA, CDR2 YSYEKL.

The chain employs TRBV2 and TRBJ1-1; no clear D. Deletions cut 1 base from V and 2 bases from J, with 11 bases between. There are 15 residues in the CDR3. From germline, CDR1 is SNHLY and CDR2 FYNNEI. CDR3 protein: CASSEGADSNTEAFF. CDR3 nucleotide sequence: TGTGCCAGCAGTGAAGGGGCGGACTCTAACACTGAAGCTTTCTTT.

The rearrangement uses TRBV30 and TRBJ1-1; unclear D gene. This CDR3 region has 17 residues. Trimming removed 0 bases from V and 0 bases from J, with 17 bases in between. Germline lookup yields CDR1 GTSNPN and CDR2 SVGIG (reference sequence). This CDR3 is CAWSVRGMADLNTEAFF. DNA for the CDR3: TGTGCCTGGAGTGTACGGGGAATGGCGGACTTGAACACTGAAGCTTTCTTT.

This clone was recorded once. The chain employs TRBV5-1 and TRBJ2-3; 11 nucleotides line up with TRBD2. Trimming at V came to 4 bases and at J to 5 bases, leaving 12 bases not matched to a gene. The CDR3 covers 17 residues. In germline, CDR1 is SGHRS, CDR2 YFSETQ. The CDR3 sequence: CASSPRSSGGAKDTQYF. The CDR3 bases are TGCGCCAGCAGCCCGAGGAGTAGCGGGGGGGCCAAAGATACGCAGTATTTT.

V and J are TRBV6-2 or TRBV6-3 and TRBJ2-5; D may be TRBD2 (6 bases). The CDR3 totals 16 residues. Germline CDR1 reads MNHEY; CDR2 reads SVGEGT. Trimming pared 0 bases from V and 0 bases from J, leaving 11 bases between. The CDR3: CASSYSAGTYQETQYF. In nucleotides, the CDR3 is TGTGCCAGCAGTTACTCGGCGGGAACATACCAAGAGACCCAGTACTTC.

The V gene is TRBV14, the J gene TRBJ2-2; maybe TRBD2 (6 bases). Trimming took 2 bases from V and 5 from J, leaving 9 bases between them. The CDR3 runs to 14 residues. Per the germline V gene, CDR1 is SGHDN and CDR2 is FVKESK. This CDR3 is CASSQRRGTGELFF. CDR3 coding DNA: TGTGCCAGCAGCCAACGGAGGGGAACCGGGGAGCTGTTTTTT.

To note about this clone: The same CDR3 arises from other DNA sequences in this sample as well. The chain employs TRBV12-3 or TRBV12-4 and TRBJ1-1, with 7 bases that match TRBD1. The CDR3 totals 13 residues. Trimming removed 5 bases from V and 1 base from J; junction bases left unmatched: 1. CDR3 residues: CASSRQGNTEAFF. The CDR3 DNA sequence: TGTGCCAGCAGTCGACAGGGGAACACTGAAGCTTTCTTT.

The chain joins TRBV30 to TRBJ1-1; D is possibly TRBD1 (5 bases). The CDR3 runs to 12 residues. V was clipped by 3 bases and J by 5 bases, with 10 bases between them. Looked up from germline, CDR1 is GTSNPN and CDR2 is SVGIG (reference sequence). CDR3 nucleotide sequence: TGTGCCTGGAGGGGGCGCAGAACTGAAGCTTTCTTT. Its protein product is CAWRGRRTEAFF. The complete variable domain, with remaining parts taken from reference TRBV30 and TRBJ1-1, reads SQTIHQWPATLVQPVGSPLSLECTVEGTSNPNLYWYRQAAGRGLQLLFYSVGIGQISSEVPQNLSASRPQDRQFILSSKKLLLSDSGFYLCAWRGRRTEAFFGQGTRLTVV.

The V call is TRBV27, the J call TRBJ2-1; a weak D match, TRBD2 (5 bases). V dropped 5 bases and J dropped 0 bases, with 14 bases sitting between them. Germline V gene data show CDR1 as MNHEY and CDR2 as SMNVEV (reference sequence). This CDR3 has 16 residues. The CDR3 protein is CASSPFVGVSYNEQFF. CDR3 coding DNA: TGTGCCAGCAGTCCCTTTGTGGGAGTCTCCTACAATGAGCAGTTCTTC.

V usage is TRBV10-2 and J usage is TRBJ1-6; no clear D. The CDR3 is 15 residues long. Germline CDR1 WSHSY, CDR2 SAAADI. V was pared by 3 bases and J by 6 bases, with 12 bases between. The CDR3 loop reads CASSEGGQVNSPLHF. CDR3 DNA sequence: TGCGCCAGCAGTGAAGGAGGCCAGGTTAATTCACCCCTCCACTTT.

The CDR3, as DNA: TGTGCCATCAGTGACGGCAGGGGTAATTCACCCCTCCACTTT. Its protein product is CAISDGRGNSPLHF. The V call is TRBV10-3, the J call TRBJ1-6, with D possibly matching TRBD1 (6 bases). Germline values: CDR1 ENHRY, CDR2 SYGVKD. The CDR3 covers 14 residues. Trimming removed 3 bases at V and 6 bases at J, with 9 bases between.

The CDR3, as DNA: TGTGCCAGTATCCCCCGGACAGGGGGAATCTATGGCTACACCTTC. It yields the protein CASIPRTGGIYGYTF. This sequence joins TRBV19 and TRBJ1-2, with 10 positions matching TRBD1. The junction had 9 bases not matched to a gene; V was cut back by 7 bases and J by 4 bases. The CDR3 has 15 amino acids. CDR1 LNHDA and CDR2 SQIVND come from the germline V gene (reference sequence).

This chain links TRBV24-1 with TRBJ1-5; 8 bases agree with TRBD1. The CDR3 contains 16 residues. V was pared by 3 bases and J by 2 bases, with 5 bases of the junction left unmatched. Germline CDR1 is KGHDR and CDR2 is SFDVKD. DNA of the CDR3: TGTGCCACCAGTGATCCACAGGGGGGAGGCAATCAGCCCCAGCATTTT. Protein sequence: CATSDPQGGGNQPQHF.